This T cell receptor (beta chain) was found in a study of shared clonotypes between healthy human individuals. Whole-study findings and limits: Sequencing depth was predicted to influence how clonotypes are shared among donors.

About this clone: As yet, its antigen is unknown.

Trimming cost V 6 bases and J 6 bases, with 17 bases left between them. The CDR3 runs 14 residues. Germline loops: CDR1 MNHNS, CDR2 SASEGT. Every one of the donors was a Caucasian adult that lived in Nashville, Tennessee. Sequenced by immunoSEQ multiplex PCR; TCRdb stores in-frame clones only, minus some. The repertoire has over a million clones, approximately 96% of them found once; the top ten carry over 1%. The chain recombines TRBV6-1 with TRBJ1-2, with TRBD1 as a possible D gene (5 bases). The sequenced sample consisted of naive CD4+ T cells sorted from blood. The sample's subset: CD45RA+ positively selected. The receptor was isolated from a young man in good health. This chain's CDR3 is CASSPVEGSDGYTF. The CDR3 nucleotides are TGTGCCAGCAGCCCCGTCGAGGGGAGCGATGGCTACACCTTC.